The 7 T cell receptor beta chains below all came from one sample that was sequenced in a study of blood T cell repertoires in COVID-19. Profiled with immunoSEQ multiplex PCR; TCRdb holds only in-frame clones, not every one. The table lists roughly 180,000 clones, 70% to 85% of them singletons, with 1% to 1.5% in the top ten. Sequencing was performed on peripheral blood. The receptors were sampled from a man aged 55 to 70 who had recovered from COVID-19.

This chain links TRBV5-4 with TRBJ1-2, with 7 bases lining up with TRBD1. CDR1 SGHNT and CDR2 YYREEE come from the germline V gene (reference sequence). J gave up 8 bases and V 4 bases, and 8 bases lay outside the gene matches. This CDR3 region has 13 residues. This chain's CDR3 is CASSHSSGGGYTF. The CDR3 DNA sequence: TGTGCCAGCAGCCATAGCTCAGGGGGGGGCTACACCTTC.

The gene calls are TRBV5-4 and TRBJ2-3; the match to TRBD2 covers 9 bases. The CDR3 is 13 residues long. The J segment lost 6 bases and the V segment lost 4 bases, leaving 3 bases of the junction unmatched. The germline V gene has CDR1 SGHNT and CDR2 YYREEE (reference sequence). The CDR3 region is CASSPSGEDTQYF. The CDR3 DNA follows: TGTGCCAGCAGCCCTAGCGGGGAGGATACGCAGTATTTT.

The chain couples TRBV7-8 to TRBJ2-1; 8 positions agree with TRBD1. V gave up 2 bases and J gave up 1 base; unmatched junction bases: 10. Germline-derived CDR1 and CDR2 are SGHVS and FQNEAQ. The CDR3 runs 18 residues. The CDR3 sequence: CASSLFLTGAVSYNEQFF. For the CDR3, the DNA is TGTGCCAGCAGCTTATTTCTGACAGGGGCGGTTTCCTACAATGAGCAGTTCTTC.

CDR3 DNA: TGTGCCAGCAGCTTAACTAGCGATGAGCAGTTCTTC. Encoded protein: CASSLTSDEQFF. The chain couples TRBV7-3 to TRBJ2-1; D might be TRBD2 (5 bases). Trimming cost V 0 bases and J 8 bases, with 5 bases left between them. The CDR3 spans 12 residues. Germline V lookup: CDR1 SGHTA, CDR2 FQGTGA.

The V call is TRBV5-1, the J call TRBJ2-1; D call uncertain. Germline V gene sequence: CDR1 SGHRS, CDR2 YFSETQ. The germline V and J ends were trimmed by 0 bases and 7 bases, with 5 bases remaining between them. The CDR3 extends over 12 amino acids. CDR3 residues: CASSLAGNEQFF. CDR3 coding DNA: TGCGCCAGCAGCTTGGCCGGGAATGAGCAGTTCTTC.

This clone was observed a few times. CDR3 in amino acids: CASSGRGLGGHQPQHF. CDR3 DNA: TGTGCCAGTAGTGGGAGGGGACTTGGCGGTCATCAGCCCCAGCATTTT. V gene TRBV19 combines with J gene TRBJ1-5; D is perhaps TRBD1 (5 bases). The CDR3 extends over 16 amino acids. The V end lost 5 bases, the J end lost 5 bases, and 19 bases lay between the germline ends. CDR1 is LNHDA, CDR2 SQIVND, per germline (reference sequence).

This chain uses TRBV5-4 with TRBJ2-5, with D maybe TRBD1 (6 bases). CDR1 and CDR2 from the germline V gene are SGHNT and YYREEE (reference sequence). V was pared by 1 base and J by 5 bases, with 12 bases between. The CDR3 is made up of 14 amino acids. DNA of the CDR3: TGTGCCAGCAGCTTGTTGGACAGAAGGGAGACCCAGTACTTC. Its protein is CASSLLDRRETQYF.